The present TCR beta chain was sequenced within a study of blood T cell repertoires in COVID-19. Study details: Samples of COVID-19 (acute and convalescent) were obtained from the United States, Italy and Spain.

As originally analysed: Amplification from reference gene primers served as the basis for estimated nucleated cell counts. Sequenced by immunoSEQ multiplex PCR; TCRdb stores in-frame clones only, minus some. The V and J calls and clone size come from that table; D and trimming were worked out from the DNA. The repertoire holds 140,000 or so clones, with more than 65% as singletons. This CDR3 has 15 residues. V dropped 1 base and J dropped 5 bases, with 15 bases sitting between them. CDR1 is SGHRS and CDR2 is YFSETQ in the germline V gene. The genes are TRBV5-1 and TRBJ2-5, with D hard to call. Sequences were obtained from peripheral blood. The receptor was isolated from a man between 60 and 75 years old with acute or convalescent COVID-19. DNA of the CDR3: TGCGCCAGCAGCTTGAGTCAGTACCCTCAGGAGACCCAGTACTTC. It is translated as CASSLSQYPQETQYF.